This T cell receptor beta chain was captured by sequencing in a study of OX40 agonist ivuxolimab in advanced cancers. The wider study: Therapy given before enrollment (anti-PD-1, anti-PD-L1 or anti-CTLA-4) was allowed, and over 35% had some.

This clone occurred once. This CDR3 contains 15 residues. Trimming shortened V by 4 bases and J by 0 bases, and 13 bases separated the two germline ends. Germline CDR1 is SGHDN and CDR2 is FVKESK. Using immunoSEQ multiplex PCR, the repertoire was profiled, and TCRdb retains in-frame clones only, with some absent. The sample gives 70,000 or so clones, 82% of which show up once; approximately 10% is in the top ten. The TCR comes from an adult with an advanced solid tumor such as melanoma, head and neck, liver or kidney cancer. The chain joins TRBV14 to TRBJ2-7; maybe TRBD2 (5 bases). The material was CD4+ or CD8+ T cells sorted from blood, obtained in a trial of the OX40 agonist ivuxolimab. CDR3 region: CASSPGGRSSYEQYF. The CDR3, as DNA: TGTGCCAGCAGCCCTGGAGGACGTAGCTCCTACGAGCAGTACTTC.